The TCR beta chain under discussion was sequenced for a study of T cell repertoires in cytomegalovirus infection. Across the study: Recently identified HLA-C-restricted and well-studied HLA-B-restricted CMV epitopes were used. Study-wide results and limits: Totalled public TCR beta family frequency picked out people who carried CMV plus the relevant HLA.

TCRdb passed the reads through MiXCR, listing each CDR3 protein once. The repertoire includes some 900,000 distinct CDR3 sequences, approximately 30% of them detected once, and around 12% sits in the top ten. The CDR3 runs 14 residues. Trimming took off 1 base at V and 3 bases at J, with 9 bases between the two ends. The germline V gene encodes CDR1 ENHRY and CDR2 SYGVKD. To note about this clonotype: What it binds is not known.

The TCR comes from a human donor in good health (CMV status not recorded). Some clones in this sample may be carry-over from other donors' samples. Here the sequenced sample was cultured CD8+ T cells from PBMCs, taken from culture after CMV antigen stimulation. This rearrangement joins TRBV10-3 to TRBJ1-1; D is uncertain. The CDR3 region has the DNA TGTGCCATCAGTGAGTTGGGAGTAGACACTGAAGCTTTCTTT. Translated: CAISELGVDTEAFF.